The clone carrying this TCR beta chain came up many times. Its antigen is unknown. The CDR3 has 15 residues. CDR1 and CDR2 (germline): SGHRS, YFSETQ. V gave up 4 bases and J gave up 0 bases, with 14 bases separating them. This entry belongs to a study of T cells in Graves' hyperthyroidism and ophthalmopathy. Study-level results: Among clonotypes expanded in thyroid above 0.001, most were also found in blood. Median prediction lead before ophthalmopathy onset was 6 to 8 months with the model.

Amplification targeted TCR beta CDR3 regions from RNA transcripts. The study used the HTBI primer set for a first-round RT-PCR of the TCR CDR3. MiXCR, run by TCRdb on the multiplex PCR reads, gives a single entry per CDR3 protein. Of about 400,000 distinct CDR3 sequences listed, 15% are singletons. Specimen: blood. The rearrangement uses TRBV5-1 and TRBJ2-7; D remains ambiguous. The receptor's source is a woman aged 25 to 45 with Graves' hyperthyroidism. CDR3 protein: CASSPSNSPSYEQYF. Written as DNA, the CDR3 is TGCGCCAGCAGCCCGAGTAACAGCCCCTCCTACGAGCAGTACTTC. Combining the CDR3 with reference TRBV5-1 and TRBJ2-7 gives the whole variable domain KAGVTQTPRYLIKTRGQQVTLSCSPISGHRSVSWYQQTPGQGLQFLFEYFSETQRNKGNFPGRFSGRQFSNSRSEMNVSTLELGDSALYLCASSPSNSPSYEQYFGPGTRLTVT.